This T cell receptor (beta chain) was recovered during a study of shared clonotypes between healthy human individuals. This clone was counted once. Generated by immunoSEQ multiplex PCR, the TCRdb table keeps only in-frame clones and is missing some. The sample has about 2.4 million clones; approximately 92% are singletons. Per germline, CDR1 SNHLY and CDR2 FYNNEI. The ends lost 6 bases at V and 1 base at J; junction bases unmatched: 6. The CDR3 consists of 15 residues. Sequenced material: naive CD4+ T cells sorted from blood. The subset denotes: CD45RA+ positively selected. The rearrangement uses TRBV2 and TRBJ1-1; TRBD1 aligns across 9 bases. This clonotype was sampled from a man aged 18 to 30 in good health. CDR3: CASSIKQGANTEAFF. Written as DNA, the CDR3 is TGTGCCAGCAGCATTAAACAGGGGGCGAACACTGAAGCTTTCTTT.